The clone carrying this T cell receptor beta chain was picked up many times. Its antigen is unknown. TCRdb independently ran MiXCR on the reads; one entry per CDR3 protein. Found here are approximately 500,000 distinct CDR3 sequences, approximately 15% of them singletons; the top ten hold 24%. This sample is part of a study of T cell repertoires in cytomegalovirus infection. Study-wide context: Based on public TCR beta signatures, there were indications of CMV infection and of a matching HLA type. Whole-study results and caveats: There were carriers of CMV plus the relevant HLA, and cumulative public TCR beta family frequency identified them.

Germline lookup yields CDR1 SGHVS and CDR2 FNYEAQ. Trimming removed 0 bases from V and 3 bases from J, with 9 bases in between. This CDR3 is 14 amino acids long. This chain uses TRBV7-6 with TRBJ2-7; no firm D call. Sequenced: CD8+ T cells from PBMCs. The receptor's source is a human donor in good health (CMV status not recorded). Some clones in this sample may be carry-over from other donors' samples. The CDR3 nucleotides are TGTGCCAGCAGCTTAGCCGGCCTGGGCTACGAGCAGTACTTC. It specifies CASSLAGLGYEQYF.